This T cell receptor beta chain came from a study of T cell responses to AZD1222 COVID-19 vaccine. The ends were cut back, 2 bases at V and 0 bases at J, with 10 bases in the middle. Germline V gives CDR1 MNHNS, CDR2 SASEGT. The CDR3 is 16 amino acids. Clones were sequenced by immunoSEQ multiplex PCR, and TCRdb holds only the in-frame ones, with some missing. The sample includes 96,000 or so clones, 80% to 90% of them seen just once. The source material was peripheral blood, sampled on day 0 of AZD1222 vaccination. The chain couples TRBV6-1 to TRBJ2-2, with D tentatively TRBD1 (5 bases). The clonotype comes from an adult in good health. CDR3 nucleotides: TGTGCCAGCAGTGAACGCTCAGGGACGAACACCGGGGAGCTGTTTTTT. This sequence encodes CASSERSGTNTGELFF.